A single sample is the source of the 14 T cell receptor beta chains below, sequenced in a study of low-dose radiotherapy and immunotherapy resistance in tumors (dated by TCRdb to between 2021 and 2023). Superscript III and a set of TRAV- and TRBV-specific primers were used to synthesize first-strand cDNA, so that both TCRalpha and TCRbeta chains were covered. TCRs were amplified with Phusion for about 20 PCR cycles using a constant-region primer together with the adapter attached to the V primers. The public sequencing data were trimmed at Q25 with fastp and processed into clonotypes with MiXCR by TCRdb, which kept only in-frame beta chains. CDR3 protein sequences are deduplicated, and each keeps its most common genes and DNA. The sample contains some 11,000 distinct CDR3 sequences, 45% to 55% of them found a single time. The leading ten clones occupy 8.1% of the sample. These receptors came from a human donor with advanced metastatic prostate, ovarian, gallbladder or colorectal cancer (not recorded which). This table probably holds off-target reads from a library built for another chain.

This clonotype occurred once. This chain uses TRBV20-1 with TRBJ2-3; D is perhaps TRBD1 or TRBD2 (5 bases each). The CDR3 extends over 14 amino acids. Germline lookup yields CDR1 DFQATT and CDR2 SNEGSKA (reference sequence). V lost 3 bases to trimming and J lost 2 bases, with 12 bases between them. Here the CDR3 DNA reads TGCAGTGCTAGGGGGACGGGTGACACAGATACGCAGTATTTT. The encoded protein is CSARGTGDTDTQYF.

The rearrangement uses TRBV5-1 and TRBJ2-7; no clear D gene. There are 14 residues in the CDR3. V gave up 0 bases and J gave up 2 bases, with 9 bases separating them. CDR1 and CDR2 from the germline V gene are SGHRS and YFSETQ. The CDR3 DNA is TGCGCCAGCAGCTTGGAAGCAGGAACCTACGAGCAGTACTTC. Translated: CASSLEAGTYEQYF.

The chain has TRBV9 and TRBJ1-2; D remains ambiguous. V was pared by 1 base and J by 11 bases, with 15 bases between. The germline gives CDR1 SGDLS, CDR2 YYNGEE. The CDR3 sequence is 13 residues long. The CDR3 sequence is CASSVTTSEPYTF. DNA of the CDR3: TGTGCCAGCAGCGTAACCACTTCAGAGCCGTACACCTTC. Supplemented by reference TRBV9 and TRBJ1-2, the full variable domain reads DSGVTQTPKHLITATGQRVTLRCSPRSGDLSVYWYQQSLDQGLQFLIQYYNGEERAKGNILERFSAQQFPDLHSELNLSSLELGDSALYFCASSVTTSEPYTFGSGTRLTVV.

The chain uses TRBV18 and TRBJ2-6, with D uncertain. Germline V lookup: CDR1 KGHSH, CDR2 LQKENI. CDR3 length equals 14 residues. V was trimmed by 8 bases and J by 3 bases, leaving 11 bases between them. The CDR3 bases are TGTGCCAGCGCAACGCTTTTTGGGGCCAACGTCCTGACTTTC. Amino acid sequence: CASATLFGANVLTF.

This chain connects TRBV9 to TRBJ2-7, with D hard to call. CDR1 SGDLS and CDR2 YYNGEE come from the germline V gene. The germline V and J ends were trimmed by 3 bases and 3 bases, with 7 bases remaining between them. The CDR3 totals 12 residues. The CDR3 region has the DNA TGTGCCAGCAGCGCCGACAACTACGAGCAGTACTTC. As protein: CASSADNYEQYF.

In this sample, this clonotype turned up a few times. The rearrangement links TRBV5-3 to TRBJ2-5; the match to TRBD2 covers 11 bases. TRBV5-3 is an ORF, with its function uncertain. This CDR3 is built from 16 residues. V lost 8 bases, J lost 5 bases, and 14 bases stayed unmatched. CDR3 amino acids: CASSPPGLAVFETQYF. The CDR3 nucleotides read TGTGCCAGCAGCCCCCCGGGACTAGCGGTTTTCGAGACCCAGTACTTC.

This chain connects TRBV28 to TRBJ1-5, with D unclear. Germline V gene data show CDR1 as MDHEN and CDR2 as SYDVKM. V lost 6 bases and J 3 bases, leaving 12 bases between the germline ends. CDR3 length: 14 amino acids. Here the CDR3 reads CASRPGRSNQPQHF. The CDR3, as DNA: TGTGCCAGCAGGCCCGGACGGTCCAATCAGCCCCAGCATTTT.

The chain combines TRBV28 with TRBJ2-2, with D unresolved. The length of the CDR3 is 12 residues. Germline values: CDR1 MDHEN, CDR2 SYDVKM. Trimming took off 6 bases at V and 5 bases at J, with 7 bases between the two ends. The CDR3 nucleotides read TGTGCCAGCAGAACACCAACCGGGGAGCTGTTTTTT. It is translated as CASRTPTGELFF.

The rearrangement joins TRBV24-1 to TRBJ1-5; possible D gene TRBD1, 6 bases. CDR3 length: 13 residues. Germline loops: CDR1 KGHDR, CDR2 SFDVKD. Trimming removed 5 bases from V and 2 bases from J, with 6 bases in between. As DNA, the CDR3 is TGTGCCACCAGTGCAGGGGGCAATCAGCCCCAGCATTTT. It specifies CATSAGGNQPQHF.

The chain uses TRBV28 and TRBJ1-2; D remains unclear. Trimming removed 1 base from V and 2 bases from J, with 8 bases in between. Germline loops: CDR1 MDHEN, CDR2 SYDVKM. The CDR3 is 14 residues long. The chain's CDR3 is CASSLSYGNYGYTF. The DNA for the CDR3 is TGTGCCAGCAGTTTATCTTACGGCAACTATGGCTACACCTTC.

A few counts support this clonotype. This rearrangement joins TRBV9 to TRBJ2-1, with 9 bases lining up with TRBD2. The CDR3 contains 16 residues. In germline, CDR1 is SGDLS, CDR2 YYNGEE. V lost 0 bases and J lost 3; bases outside the gene matches: 4. The CDR3 DNA follows: TGTGCCAGCAGCGTAGGTGCTAGCGGGGTCTACAATGAGCAGTTCTTC. It is translated as CASSVGASGVYNEQFF.

This clonotype has a handful of counts. The chain combines TRBV2 with TRBJ1-5, with D perhaps matching TRBD1 (5 bases). Germline CDR1 SNHLY, CDR2 FYNNEI. Deletions cut 3 bases from V and 7 bases from J, with 10 bases between. The CDR3 is 13 amino acids. CDR3 nucleotide sequence: TGTGCCAGCAGTGAGGGGACGTTGCAGCCCCAGCATTTT. Its protein is CASSEGTLQPQHF.

This clonotype was found a few times. V is TRBV2 and J is TRBJ2-3; D is possibly TRBD2 (6 bases). The CDR3 consists of 14 residues. Trimming left V 7 bases short and J 4 bases short, with 15 bases between. Germline CDR1 reads SNHLY; CDR2 reads FYNNEI. CDR3: CASMTGGLPDTQYF. The CDR3 bases are TGTGCCAGCATGACCGGGGGTTTGCCAGATACGCAGTATTTT.

The CDR3 sequence is CATSRDPLNEQYF. For the CDR3, the DNA is TGTGCCACCAGCAGAGATCCCCTAAACGAGCAGTACTTC. This sequence joins TRBV15 and TRBJ2-7; D unclear. Germline V gene data show CDR1 as LNHNV and CDR2 as YYDKDF (reference sequence). The CDR3 is 13 amino acids. Trimming took 0 bases from V and 5 from J, leaving 8 bases between them.